What follows is one T cell receptor (beta chain) and its context. The record originates from a study of control samples from healthy donors and cancer patients. V gave up 5 bases and J gave up 7 bases, with 6 bases separating them. The length of the CDR3 is 10 residues. The germline V gene has CDR1 DFQATT and CDR2 SNEGSKA (reference sequence). Sequencing used immunoSEQ multiplex PCR; TCRdb keeps in-frame clones, though not all of them. The sample contains tens of thousands of clones, around nine tenths of which appear only once. This chain uses TRBV20-1 with TRBJ2-1; D not resolved. The receptor comes from a man aged 35 to 55 with colorectal cancer. The sample consisted of PBMCs. The CDR3 here is CSAPINEQFF. The CDR3, as DNA: TGCAGTGCTCCGATAAATGAGCAGTTCTTC.